Each of the 27 T cell receptor beta chains below was sequenced from the same sample in a study of blood T cell repertoires in COVID-19. Profiled with immunoSEQ multiplex PCR; TCRdb holds only in-frame clones, not every one. The repertoire has 200,000 to 250,000 clones, 87% of them found once; the top ten carry 3% to 3.5%. Sequencing was done on a sample of peripheral blood. The receptors were gathered from a man aged 18 to 29 with active or convalescent COVID-19.

The chain recombines TRBV5-4 with TRBJ1-1; D not resolved. Germline loops: CDR1 SGHNT, CDR2 YYREEE (reference sequence). The V and J ends lost 0 bases and 0 bases respectively, with 6 bases between them. The CDR3 is made up of 14 amino acids. The CDR3 loop is CASSLDPVNTEAFF. The CDR3 nucleotides read TGTGCCAGCAGCTTGGATCCGGTGAACACTGAAGCTTTCTTT.

The chain recombines TRBV18 with TRBJ2-3; D is ambiguous. The CDR3 runs to 14 residues. The germline V gene encodes CDR1 KGHSH and CDR2 LQKENI. The V end lost 6 bases, the J end lost 1 base, and 11 bases lay between the germline ends. In nucleotides, the CDR3 is TGTGCCAGCTCCCAGCTCCAGGGCACAGATACGCAGTATTTT. The encoded protein is CASSQLQGTDTQYF.

The chain joins TRBV7-9 to TRBJ2-5; weak D call: TRBD2 (6 bases). The V end lost 2 bases, the J end lost 2 bases, and 9 bases lay between the germline ends. This CDR3 spans 14 amino acids. Germline V gives CDR1 SEHNR, CDR2 FQNEAQ (reference sequence). The CDR3 DNA is TGTGCCAGCAGCTTACGGGCGGGGCAAGAGACCCAGTACTTC. Translated, it gives CASSLRAGQETQYF.

The chain uses TRBV19 and TRBJ1-2, with D perhaps matching TRBD1 (6 bases). The CDR3 has 14 residues. The V gene lost 9 bases and the J gene lost 1 base, with 15 bases spanning the gap. The V gene's germline CDR1 is LNHDA and CDR2 SQIVND (reference sequence). CDR3 sequence (DNA): TGTGCCAGCAAAAGGGACACCTTTAACTATGGCTACACCTTC. Amino acids: CASKRDTFNYGYTF.

CDR3 region: CASSEVAQAAGANVLTF. Here the CDR3 DNA reads TGTGCCAGCAGTGAAGTGGCGCAGGCCGCTGGGGCCAACGTCCTGACTTTC. The chain links TRBV25-1 to TRBJ2-6; D is unresolved. This CDR3 is built from 17 residues. In germline, CDR1 is MGHDK, CDR2 SYGVNS. V was pared by 2 bases and J by 2 bases, with 13 bases between.

This chain links TRBV2 with TRBJ2-1, with TRBD2 identical over 13 bases. The CDR3 length is 14 residues. Looked up from germline, CDR1 is SNHLY and CDR2 is FYNNEI. Germline trimming cut 4 bases from V and 7 bases from J; bases unmatched to any gene: 1. Here the CDR3 DNA reads TGTGCCAGCAGTGGACTAGCGGGAGGTAATGAGCAGTTCTTC. Residues: CASSGLAGGNEQFF. The full variable domain, rest sourced from reference TRBV2 and TRBJ2-1, is EPEVTQTPSHQVTQMGQEVILRCVPISNHLYFYWYRQILGQKVEFLVSFYNNEISEKSEIFDDQFSVERPDGSNFTLKIRSTKLEDSAMYFCASSGLAGGNEQFFGPGTRLTVL.

The V and J genes are TRBV20-1 and TRBJ2-2; no reliable D call. The CDR3 spans 11 residues. The V gene's germline CDR1 is DFQATT and CDR2 SNEGSKA (reference sequence). V lost 5 bases and J lost 1, with 2 bases in between. The CDR3 DNA is TGCAGTGCTCAGAACACCGGGGAGCTGTTTTTT. Amino acid sequence: CSAQNTGELFF.

The chain is built from TRBV7-2 and TRBJ1-2; maybe TRBD1 (6 bases). V lost 0 bases to trimming and J lost 6 bases, with 14 bases between them. Per the germline V gene, CDR1 is SGHTA and CDR2 is FQGNSA. The CDR3 is 15 residues long. CDR3 coding DNA: TGTGCCAGCAGCTTAGCGGGGGCGATAGCCGATGGCTACACCTTC. The encoded protein is CASSLAGAIADGYTF.

The gene calls are TRBV5-6 and TRBJ1-2; D not certain. The CDR3 is 12 amino acids. In germline, CDR1 is SGHDT, CDR2 YYEEEE. Between the trimmed V and J ends, which lost 4 bases and 5 bases, there was a span of 9 bases. The CDR3 nucleotides read TGTGCCAGCAGCGTCGACAAGTATGGCTACACCTTC. Its protein is CASSVDKYGYTF.

The V call is TRBV4-3, the J call TRBJ1-1; 9 bases match TRBD1. V was clipped by 3 bases and J by 8 bases; unmatched bases: 7. The CDR3 length is 14 residues. The V gene's germline CDR1 is LGHNA and CDR2 YSLEER. In nucleotides, the CDR3 is TGCGCCAGCAGCCAGCGGACAGGGGACATGGAAGCTTTCTTT. Translating it yields CASSQRTGDMEAFF.

This chain joins TRBV13 and TRBJ2-1, with TRBD2 matching over 10 bases. This CDR3 spans 17 amino acids. Germline loops: CDR1 PRHDT, CDR2 FYEKMQ (reference sequence). V shed 5 bases, J shed 8 bases, and the junction held 15 bases outside the gene matches. The CDR3 here is CASSPRLIAGGFDEQFF. CDR3 coding DNA: TGTGCCAGCAGCCCGCGACTAATAGCGGGAGGTTTCGATGAGCAGTTCTTC.

The chain carries TRBV11-2 and TRBJ2-7, with 7 bases lining up with TRBD2. V dropped 6 bases and J dropped 2; count of bases not matched to a gene: 13. Germline V gives CDR1 SGHAT, CDR2 FQNNGV. The CDR3 runs 16 residues. Here the CDR3 reads CASSYRGSGGAYEQYF. The CDR3 DNA reads as TGTGCCAGCAGTTACCGAGGGTCGGGAGGCGCCTACGAGCAGTACTTC. The whole variable domain, remainder taken from reference TRBV11-2 and TRBJ2-7, is EAGVAQSPRYKIIEKRQSVAFWCNPISGHATLYWYQQILGQGPKLLIQFQNNGVVDDSQLPKDRFSAERLKGVDSTLKIQPAKLEDSAVYLCASSYRGSGGAYEQYFGPGTRLTVT.

V is TRBV19 and J is TRBJ1-5, with D hard to call. This CDR3 spans 16 amino acids. Germline CDR1 LNHDA, CDR2 SQIVND (reference sequence). Trimming stripped 4 bases from V and 0 bases from J, with 13 bases between. CDR3 loop: CASSTPRRDSNQPQHF. DNA for the CDR3: TGTGCCAGTAGTACCCCCAGACGGGATAGCAATCAGCCCCAGCATTTT.

The chain recombines TRBV9 with TRBJ2-1, with 9 bases identical to TRBD2. In germline, CDR1 is SGDLS, CDR2 YYNGEE. The CDR3 is made up of 15 amino acids. Germline trimming cut 2 bases from V and 2 bases from J; bases unmatched to any gene: 2. The CDR3 DNA sequence: TGTGCCAGCAGCGTGGGCGGGAGGGCCTACAATGAGCAGTTCTTC. Protein: CASSVGGRAYNEQFF.

V and J are TRBV7-3 and TRBJ1-1; 10 bases are a match to TRBD1. The CDR3 loop spans 17 amino acids. The germline CDR1 and CDR2 sequences are SGHTA and FQGTGA. The trim removed 5 bases at V and 4 bases at J, leaving 13 bases unmatched. Here the CDR3 reads CASSPTGTGAWGTEAFF. CDR3 DNA sequence: TGTGCCAGCAGCCCAACCGGGACAGGGGCGTGGGGCACTGAAGCTTTCTTT.

The V call is TRBV6-2 or TRBV6-3, the J call TRBJ2-1; 8 bases map to TRBD2. V trimming: 4 bases; J trimming: 6 bases; junction bases outside the gene matches: 20. The CDR3 is 19 residues long. Per germline, CDR1 MNHEY and CDR2 SVGEGT. The chain's CDR3 is CASSWVGRANHLILNEQFF. CDR3 coding DNA: TGTGCCAGCAGTTGGGTCGGGAGGGCCAATCATCTAATTCTCAATGAGCAGTTCTTC.

The chain has TRBV30 and TRBJ1-5; D perhaps matches TRBD1 (6 bases). The germline V gene encodes CDR1 GTSNPN and CDR2 SVGIG (reference sequence). Trimming took off 4 bases at V and 7 bases at J, with 14 bases between the two ends. The CDR3 covers 13 residues. This CDR3 reads CAWTGGGGQPQHF. The CDR3, as DNA: TGTGCCTGGACCGGAGGTGGGGGCCAGCCCCAGCATTTT.

The chain uses TRBV6-5 and TRBJ1-2; D call uncertain. The CDR3 has 15 residues. In germline, CDR1 is MNHEY, CDR2 SVGAGI. V was shortened by 6 bases and J by 4 bases, with 18 bases between the two germline ends. CDR3 DNA sequence: TGTGCCAGCAGCTACACACTAGATGTTGCCTATGGCTACACCTTC. It is translated as CASSYTLDVAYGYTF.

This clone came up once. This sequence joins TRBV5-5 and TRBJ1-1; D is perhaps TRBD1 (5 bases). Trimming left V 4 bases short and J 0 bases short, with 13 bases between. Germline assignment: CDR1 SGHKS and CDR2 YYEKEE (reference sequence). CDR3 size: 15 residues. CDR3 protein: CASSAVTVLNTEAFF. CDR3 DNA sequence: TGTGCCAGCAGCGCAGTGACAGTTTTGAACACTGAAGCTTTCTTT.

V usage is TRBV11-2 and J usage is TRBJ1-5; weak D call: TRBD1 (6 bases). The V end lost 3 bases, the J end lost 6 bases, and 12 bases lay between the germline ends. The CDR3 is made up of 14 amino acids. Germline V lookup: CDR1 SGHAT, CDR2 FQNNGV. For the CDR3, the DNA is TGTGCCAGCAGCTTCCGGACAGAGGGTCAGCCCCAGCATTTT. As protein: CASSFRTEGQPQHF. Using reference TRBV11-2 and TRBJ1-5 for the parts outside the CDR3, the full variable domain is EAGVAQSPRYKIIEKRQSVAFWCNPISGHATLYWYQQILGQGPKLLIQFQNNGVVDDSQLPKDRFSAERLKGVDSTLKIQPAKLEDSAVYLCASSFRTEGQPQHFGDGTRLSIL.

The chain links TRBV6-1 to TRBJ1-5; 7 positions match TRBD1. J gave up 9 bases and V 3 bases, and 5 bases lay outside the gene matches. The CDR3 spans 13 residues. The germline gives CDR1 MNHNS, CDR2 SASEGT. The CDR3, as DNA: TGTGCCAGCAGTGATTCAGGGGGGAGGCCCCAGCATTTT. Its protein is CASSDSGGRPQHF.

The chain carries TRBV29-1 and TRBJ2-7, with TRBD1 as a possible D gene (6 bases). Trimming cost V 4 bases and J 6 bases, with 13 bases left between them. CDR3 size: 12 residues. Germline loops: CDR1 SQVTM, CDR2 ANQGSEA. The CDR3: CSVVGHTSEQYF. In DNA form, the CDR3 reads TGCAGCGTTGTGGGACATACCTCCGAGCAGTACTTC.

The J gene is TRBJ1-5, the V gene TRBV19; 7 bases agree with TRBD1. The CDR3 length is 15 residues. J was trimmed by 9 bases and V by 6 bases; bases with no gene match: 14. Germline V gene lookup returns CDR1 LNHDA and CDR2 SQIVND (reference sequence). The CDR3 loop is CASSSGQRGPGPQHF. The CDR3 bases are TGTGCCAGTAGCTCAGGCCAGAGGGGGCCGGGGCCCCAGCATTTT.

This clone was counted a single time. This chain uses TRBV10-1 with TRBJ2-7; 9 positions agree with TRBD2. CDR1 and CDR2 (germline): WNHNN, SYGVQD (reference sequence). The CDR3 sequence is 13 residues long. V gave up 6 bases and J gave up 2 bases; unmatched junction bases: 2. CDR3 nucleotide sequence: TGCGCCAGCAGGGCTAGCGGGGCCTACGAGCAGTACTTC. Its translation is CASRASGAYEQYF.

The V and J genes are TRBV27 and TRBJ1-1, with TRBD1 as a possible D gene (6 bases). This CDR3 comprises 14 residues. V was trimmed by 6 bases and J by 4 bases, leaving 15 bases between them. Germline CDR1 is MNHEY and CDR2 is SMNVEV (reference sequence). CDR3 bases: TGTGCCAGCAGATATATACAGGGCAGCACTGAAGCTTTCTTT. Translation: CASRYIQGSTEAFF.

The V gene is TRBV19, the J gene TRBJ2-5; 8 bases map to TRBD2. The CDR3 runs 17 residues. Germline loops: CDR1 LNHDA, CDR2 SQIVND (reference sequence). V was pared by 4 bases and J by 2 bases, with 12 bases of the junction left unmatched. The CDR3 nucleotides read TGTGCCAGTAGTAGCGGACGATTAGCGGGGAAACAAGAGACCCAGTACTTC. Its translation is CASSSGRLAGKQETQYF.

The rearrangement links TRBV19 to TRBJ1-1, with TRBD1 matching 10 bases. The CDR3 totals 17 residues. In germline, CDR1 is LNHDA, CDR2 SQIVND (reference sequence). V lost 3 bases and J lost 4; bases outside the gene matches: 11. CDR3: CASSILLRTGGFTEAFF. Written as DNA, the CDR3 is TGTGCCAGTAGTATTCTACTCAGGACAGGGGGTTTCACTGAAGCTTTCTTT. The full variable domain, its missing parts supplied by reference TRBV19 and TRBJ1-1, is DGGITQSPKYLFRKEGQNVTLSCEQNLNHDAMYWYRQDPGQGLRLIYYSQIVNDFQKGDIAEGYSVSREKKESFPLTVTSAQKNPTAFYLCASSILLRTGGFTEAFFGQGTRLTVV.